This T cell receptor (beta chain) was sequenced for a study of T-cell memory formation after mild COVID-19. Study in general: Clusters of TCRs were largely donor specific.

The study, taken as a whole, reports: Pre-infection memory harbored some responding clones, suggesting cross-reactive memory joined.

UMIs and sample barcodes were carried by the TCR alpha and TCR beta cDNA libraries that 5'RACE produced using constant-segment primers. MiXCR, applied by TCRdb to the 5' RACE reads, yields one record per CDR3 protein. The repertoire consists of 400,000 to 500,000 distinct CDR3 sequences, with approximately 24% occurring once and the leading ten covering around 9%. This clonotype came up a few times. Its antigen remains unidentified. This CDR3 is built from 17 residues. V was shortened by 0 bases and J by 3 bases, with 14 bases between the two germline ends. Looked up from germline, CDR1 is LGHNA and CDR2 is YSLEER.

V is TRBV4-3 and J is TRBJ2-2; the D gene is possibly TRBD1 (5 bases). Sequencing was performed on PBMCs or a T cell subset sorted from them (not recorded which). This clonotype was sampled from an adult woman who had mild COVID-19 (a few samples of this study predate the infection). Cell type and time point are not known. The CDR3: CASSQDLRQIDTGELFF. DNA for the CDR3: TGCGCCAGCAGCCAAGATCTACGACAGATAGACACCGGGGAGCTGTTTTTT.